The 30 T cell receptor beta chains presented below share a single source sample, sequenced in a study of CD8+ T cells in alopecia areata. Treatment specified: oral pan-JAK inhibitor, 5-10 mg twice daily. Reverse transcribed after extraction, RNA yielded cDNA as the sequencing template. The assay was immunoSEQ multiplex PCR, and TCRdb's table has in-frame clones only and misses some. The sample records about 120,000 clones, approximately 59% being singletons. Sequencing was performed on CD8+ T cells sorted from blood, taken at week 4, from a patient treated with tofacitinib. The receptor set was obtained from a human donor with alopecia areata.

This clone has only a few counts. The CDR3 here is CAWGTGSANEQFF. CDR3 nucleotides: TGTGCCTGGGGGACAGGGTCGGCGAATGAGCAGTTCTTC. V usage is TRBV30 and J usage is TRBJ2-1; 9 positions match TRBD1. Germline loops: CDR1 GTSNPN, CDR2 SVGIG (reference sequence). CDR3 size: 13 residues. The J segment lost 7 bases and the V segment lost 5 bases, leaving 6 bases of the junction unmatched. The whole variable domain, filled in from reference TRBV30 and TRBJ2-1, reads SQTIHQWPATLVQPVGSPLSLECTVEGTSNPNLYWYRQAAGRGLQLLFYSVGIGQISSEVPQNLSASRPQDRQFILSSKKLLLSDSGFYLCAWGTGSANEQFFGPGTRLTVL.

This chain joins TRBV14 and TRBJ2-7; D unresolved. This CDR3 has 11 residues. Trimming stripped 4 bases from V and 6 bases from J, with 7 bases between. CDR1 and CDR2 from the germline V gene are SGHDN and FVKESK. The CDR3 reads CASSLYGEQYF. For the CDR3, the DNA is TGTGCCAGCAGCCTCTACGGCGAGCAGTACTTC.

In this sample, this clone turned up a few times. V usage is TRBV29-1 and J usage is TRBJ2-5; D gene uncertain. Germline CDR1 reads SQVTM; CDR2 reads ANQGSEA. V was clipped by 3 bases and J by 1 base, with 9 bases between them. The length of the CDR3 is 13 residues. The CDR3 spells CSVDVGTQETQYF. Here the CDR3 DNA reads TGCAGCGTTGACGTCGGAACCCAAGAGACCCAGTACTTC. The variable domain in full, with the rest retrieved from reference TRBV29-1 and TRBJ2-5, is SAVISQKPSRDICQRGTSLTIQCQVDSQVTMMFWYRQQPGQSLTLIATANQGSEATYESGFVIDKFPISRPNLTFSTLTVSNMSPEDSSIYLCSVDVGTQETQYFGPGTRLLVL.

The chain recombines TRBV29-1 with TRBJ1-3, with 11 bases lining up with TRBD1. The CDR3 runs to 13 residues. The V gene end was trimmed by 5 bases and the J gene end by 10 bases; junction bases not matched to a gene: 7. CDR1 and CDR2 (germline): SQVTM, ANQGSEA. CDR3 nucleotide sequence: TGCAGCGTTCGGACAGGGGGCAAAGAGACCATATATTTT. Protein product: CSVRTGGKETIYF.

This chain connects TRBV7-3 to TRBJ2-3; D is ambiguous. The V end lost 6 bases, the J end lost 0 bases, and 7 bases lay between the germline ends. This CDR3 spans 13 amino acids. Germline CDR1 and CDR2: SGHTA and FQGTGA. The CDR3 loop reads CASRFRSTDTQYF. The CDR3 DNA is TGTGCCAGCAGGTTCAGGAGCACAGATACGCAGTATTTT. Combining the CDR3 with reference TRBV7-3 and TRBJ2-3 gives the whole variable domain GAGVSQTPSNKVTEKGKYVELRCDPISGHTALYWYRQSLGQGPEFLIYFQGTGAADDSGLPNDRFFAVRPEGSVSTLKIQRTERGDSAVYLCASRFRSTDTQYFGPGTRLTVL.

The rearrangement joins TRBV7-9 to TRBJ2-5; 9 bases map to TRBD2. Unmatched junction bases numbered 5, after V lost 1 base and J lost 2 bases. Germline-derived CDR1 and CDR2 are SEHNR and FQNEAQ (reference sequence). This CDR3 comprises 16 residues. Here the CDR3 DNA reads TGTGCCAGCAGCTTAGTATCTAGCGGGGAACAAGAGACCCAGTACTTC. Protein sequence: CASSLVSSGEQETQYF.

This clone was observed a few times. A junction boundary mismatches the germline segment, possibly from a read error. The chain recombines TRBV7-7 with TRBJ2-1; TRBD2 aligns across 9 bases. Germline assignment: CDR1 SSHAT and CDR2 FNYEAQ (reference sequence). The CDR3 spans 14 residues. CDR3 DNA: TGTGCTAGCAGCCTTGGACTAGCGAGTAATGAGCAGTTCTTC. Protein product: CASSLGLASNEQFF.

This clone appeared a single time. This sequence joins TRBV27 and TRBJ2-6; D gene uncertain. Germline assignment: CDR1 MNHEY and CDR2 SMNVEV (reference sequence). Trimming took off 4 bases at V and 0 bases at J, with 16 bases between the two ends. The CDR3 spans 18 residues. The CDR3 DNA is TGTGCCAGCAGTTCCCCTTGGGAAAGACTCTCTGGGGCCAACGTCCTGACTTTC. Its translation is CASSSPWERLSGANVLTF.

The chain uses TRBV27 and TRBJ1-2; 7 bases fit TRBD1. This CDR3 is 15 amino acids long. Trimming removed 5 bases from V and 6 bases from J; junction bases left unmatched: 12. Germline-derived CDR1 and CDR2 are MNHEY and SMNVEV (reference sequence). Here the CDR3 DNA reads TGTGCCAGCAGTCCTCTTTTGACAGGGCTCCATGGCTACACCTTC. This codes for CASSPLLTGLHGYTF.

The V and J genes are TRBV14 and TRBJ2-1, with D maybe TRBD2 (5 bases). V was shortened by 2 bases and J by 6 bases, with 14 bases between the two germline ends. The CDR3 spans 15 residues. Germline V lookup: CDR1 SGHDN, CDR2 FVKESK. The CDR3 protein is CASSQNLAPSNEQFF. The CDR3 DNA is TGTGCCAGCAGCCAAAACCTAGCTCCCAGCAATGAGCAGTTCTTC.

The chain employs TRBV30 and TRBJ2-1; no clear D gene. V shed 2 bases and J shed 0 bases, with 11 bases lying between them. The CDR3 totals 15 residues. The germline CDR1 and CDR2 sequences are GTSNPN and SVGIG (reference sequence). CDR3 region: CAWSLTQISYNEQFF. The CDR3 region has the DNA TGTGCCTGGAGTTTGACTCAGATCTCCTACAATGAGCAGTTCTTC.

This clone was recorded only once. The V and J genes are TRBV15 and TRBJ2-5, with D uncertain. This CDR3 is built from 14 residues. Per the germline V gene, CDR1 is LNHNV and CDR2 is YYDKDF (reference sequence). V lost 0 bases to trimming and J lost 4 bases, with 9 bases between them. CDR3 region: CATSRESPSETQYF. The DNA of the CDR3 is TGTGCCACCAGCAGAGAATCTCCATCAGAGACCCAGTACTTC.

The CDR3 DNA follows: TGTGCCAGCAGTCTGACGATGATTGGGAACACCATATATTTT. Amino acid sequence: CASSLTMIGNTIYF. This chain uses TRBV27 with TRBJ1-3; D is uncertain. Germline V CDR1 and CDR2: MNHEY, SMNVEV (reference sequence). The ends were cut back, 5 bases at V and 7 bases at J, with 15 bases in the middle. CDR3 length: 14 residues.

The chain couples TRBV5-6 to TRBJ2-5, with 7 bases aligning to TRBD1. Trimming removed 4 bases from V and 4 bases from J; junction bases left unmatched: 4. This CDR3 spans 13 amino acids. The germline gives CDR1 SGHDT, CDR2 YYEEEE. The CDR3 protein is CASSGDRAETQYF. The CDR3 region has the DNA TGTGCCAGCAGCGGAGACAGGGCAGAGACCCAGTACTTC.

V is TRBV30 and J is TRBJ1-6; D is unresolved. The CDR3 is 11 residues long. V shed 1 base and J shed 16 bases, with 11 bases lying between them. Germline lookup yields CDR1 GTSNPN and CDR2 SVGIG (reference sequence). CDR3 sequence (DNA): TGTGCCTGGAGTGCCACATCTGCACTCCACTTT. Translation gives CAWSATSALHF.

The chain is built from TRBV25-1 and TRBJ2-3; possibly TRBD1 for D (5 bases). This CDR3 contains 12 residues. The V and J ends lost 4 bases and 6 bases respectively, with 8 bases between them. The germline V gene has CDR1 MGHDK and CDR2 SYGVNS. CDR3 loop: CASSGHRDTQYF. The CDR3 DNA sequence: TGTGCCAGCAGTGGGCACAGGGATACGCAGTATTTT.

The V gene is TRBV30, the J gene TRBJ1-2, with a weak D call TRBD1 (5 bases). The germline V gene encodes CDR1 GTSNPN and CDR2 SVGIG (reference sequence). Trimming pared 0 bases from V and 7 bases from J, leaving 9 bases between. This CDR3 comprises 12 residues. DNA of the CDR3: TGTGCCTGGAGTGTAATGGGGGTTGGCTACACCTTC. Protein: CAWSVMGVGYTF.

The V and J genes are TRBV30 and TRBJ1-2; D might be TRBD1 (6 bases). The V end was cut by 0 bases, the J end by 3 bases, with 11 bases between. The CDR3 extends over 14 amino acids. Germline CDR1 reads GTSNPN; CDR2 reads SVGIG (reference sequence). In nucleotides, the CDR3 is TGTGCCTGGAGTGTTCTACAGGGTGACTATGGCTACACCTTC. This translates into CAWSVLQGDYGYTF.

The V gene is TRBV5-1, the J gene TRBJ2-2, with 11 bases that match TRBD1. This CDR3 region has 17 residues. Trimming took 4 bases from V and 5 from J; bases not matched to a gene: 10. Germline CDR1 is SGHRS and CDR2 is YFSETQ. The CDR3 region is CASSGWTGGVMTGELFF. The CDR3 nucleotides read TGCGCCAGCAGCGGATGGACAGGGGGCGTAATGACCGGGGAGCTGTTTTTT.

V gene TRBV7-9 combines with J gene TRBJ1-5; D gene unclear. CDR3 length: 12 amino acids. Trimming left V 5 bases short and J 6 bases short, with 8 bases between. Per the germline V gene, CDR1 is SEHNR and CDR2 is FQNEAQ (reference sequence). CDR3 coding DNA: TGTGCCAGCAGCCCGCCGGGTCAGCCCCAGCATTTT. It encodes CASSPPGQPQHF.

The chain links TRBV11-3 to TRBJ2-2, with TRBD1 identical over 7 bases. After removal of 5 bases from V and 1 base from J, the junction contained 7 bases not matched to a gene. CDR3 length equals 16 residues. Germline loops: CDR1 SGHNT, CDR2 YENEEA. The CDR3 nucleotides read TGTGCCAGCAGCCCCAGGACAGGATTGAACACCGGGGAGCTGTTTTTT. It encodes CASSPRTGLNTGELFF.

The CDR3 DNA sequence: TGCAGCGTTCCGGGCAGCTCAGGTGGCTACACCTTC. Translation: CSVPGSSGGYTF. V is TRBV29-1 and J is TRBJ1-2; D is unclear. The CDR3 is 12 residues long. Trimming pared 5 bases from V and 7 bases from J, leaving 14 bases between. Germline CDR1 SQVTM, CDR2 ANQGSEA.

The chain joins TRBV30 to TRBJ2-2; D ambiguous. Looked up from germline, CDR1 is GTSNPN and CDR2 is SVGIG (reference sequence). Trimming cost V 5 bases and J 1 base, with 5 bases left between them. The CDR3 covers 12 residues. CDR3 sequence: CAWAGNTGELFF. As DNA, the CDR3 is TGTGCCTGGGCAGGGAACACCGGGGAGCTGTTTTTT.

This clone was counted a few times. This sequence joins TRBV19 and TRBJ2-3; D is perhaps TRBD2 (6 bases). This CDR3 region has 15 residues. V gave up 4 bases and J gave up 5 bases, with 16 bases separating them. Germline values: CDR1 LNHDA, CDR2 SQIVND (reference sequence). CDR3 coding DNA: TGTGCCAGTAGTACCTTCGCGGGGTCTATAGATACGCAGTATTTT. Translated: CASSTFAGSIDTQYF.

This clone was detected only a few times. The gene calls are TRBV28 and TRBJ1-3, with 8 nucleotides matching TRBD1. CDR3 length: 15 amino acids. Trimming took 1 base from V and 6 from J; bases not matched to a gene: 5. Germline values: CDR1 MDHEN, CDR2 SYDVKM. CDR3 nucleotides: TGTGCCAGCAGTTTATCGACAGGGGCGATAAACACCATATATTTT. It specifies CASSLSTGAINTIYF.

A note on this clone: This CDR3 is also generated by other DNA sequences in the sample. CDR3 sequence reads: CATSSGTEQETQYF. The CDR3 bases are TGTGCCACCTCATCGGGGACAGAACAAGAGACCCAGTACTTC. The chain is built from TRBV15 and TRBJ2-5, with 7 bases fitting TRBD1. After removal of 8 bases from V and 2 bases from J, the junction contained 8 bases not matched to a gene. Germline loops: CDR1 LNHNV, CDR2 YYDKDF (reference sequence). The CDR3 spans 14 residues. Full variable domain (remainder filled in from reference TRBV15 and TRBJ2-5): DAMVIQNPRYQVTQFGKPVTLSCSQTLNHNVMYWYQQKSSQAPKLLFHYYDKDFNNEADTPDNFQSRRPNTSFCFLDIRSPGLGDTAMYLCATSSGTEQETQYFGPGTRLLVL.

V is TRBV29-1 and J is TRBJ2-3; D is possibly TRBD1 (6 bases). V lost 7 bases and J lost 1, with 21 bases in between. In germline, CDR1 is SQVTM, CDR2 ANQGSEA. This CDR3 is built from 16 residues. CDR3 sequence (DNA): TGCAGCGCGGCAGCTTTTACAGGGCTGGGCACAGATACGCAGTATTTT. This translates into CSAAAFTGLGTDTQYF.

This clone was found once. The chain employs TRBV6-5 and TRBJ2-5; 9 nucleotides agree with TRBD2. Germline V gene data show CDR1 as MNHEY and CDR2 as SVGAGI. The CDR3 length is 16 residues. Trimming cost V 1 base and J 4 bases; bases outside gene matches: 7. The CDR3 DNA reads as TGTGCCAGCAGTTACTTTGGCGGGGGGGTAGGAGAGACCCAGTACTTC. Protein sequence: CASSYFGGGVGETQYF.

This sequence joins TRBV7-9 and TRBJ2-1, with D hard to call. Germline CDR1 is SEHNR and CDR2 is FQNEAQ (reference sequence). The CDR3 is 15 amino acids. Between the trimmed V and J ends, which lost 2 bases and 3 bases, there was a span of 11 bases. CDR3 residues: CASSLSSSLYNEQFF. The CDR3 coding sequence is TGTGCCAGCAGCTTATCTTCCAGTCTCTACAATGAGCAGTTCTTC.

This clone was seen a few times. CDR3 sequence: CASSPDTLYEQYF. The CDR3 coding sequence is TGCGCCAGCAGCCCGGACACCCTCTACGAGCAGTACTTC. The chain has TRBV5-1 and TRBJ2-7; possibly TRBD1 for D (5 bases). Trimming shortened V by 4 bases and J by 3 bases, and 11 bases separated the two germline ends. This CDR3 region has 13 residues. The germline V gene has CDR1 SGHRS and CDR2 YFSETQ.